This T cell receptor (beta chain) appears in the sequencing data of a study of human T cells and chemical hapten exposure. Study context: A mostly female patient group had alopecia areata, totalis or universalis.

The time point here: pre-sensitization, week 0. Treatment defined: therapeutic diphenylcyclopropenone sensitization with weekly scalp DPC. Blood collection took place prior to placing each patch test. Findings and limits, study-wide: After DPC sensitization, TCRs above 1 in 1000 frequency showed no change.

Between the trimmed V and J ends, which lost 3 bases and 0 bases, there was a span of 9 bases. The germline V gene encodes CDR1 GTSNPN and CDR2 SVGIG (reference sequence). This CDR3 comprises 14 residues. Via MiXCR, TCRdb re-called the RACE reads, giving one row per CDR3 protein. This table holds tens of thousands of distinct CDR3 sequences, roughly 10% found once. Only a few counts were recorded for this clonotype. The antigen is not known. Sequenced here: whole blood, sampled in connection with sensitization to the hapten diphenylcyclopropenone (DPC). The chain employs TRBV30 and TRBJ1-5, with a weak D call TRBD1 (6 bases). The TCR originated in a woman between 35 and 50 years old with alopecia areata. Some clones in this sample may be carry-over from other donors' samples. For the CDR3, the DNA is TGTGCCTGGAGGGGGGACATTAGCAATCAGCCCCAGCATTTT. It yields the protein CAWRGDISNQPQHF.